The entry below gives a single T cell receptor beta chain sequence along with its context. Antigen specificity is unknown. The sample originates from a study of a mutant IDH1 vaccine in newly diagnosed glioma. Turning to the study itself: Patients came in for eight vaccinations, in weeks 1, 3, 5, 7, 11, 15, 19 and 23. Of treated patients, approximately 60% were men and about 40% women, averaging around 44 years.

Germline V lookup: CDR1 MNHNY, CDR2 SVGAGI (reference sequence). The V gene lost 5 bases and the J gene lost 5 bases, with 16 bases spanning the gap. The CDR3 is made up of 14 amino acids. Described time point: week 5, during vaccination. The vaccine gave 300 ug of a 20-mer mutant IDH1 peptide subcutaneously per dose. The protocol was immunoSEQ multiplex PCR, while the TCRdb copy is restricted to in-frame clones and leaves out a portion. The data show just under 80,000 clones, 90% to 95% seen once. The starting material was PBMCs, obtained from a glioma patient whose treatment included an IDH1 peptide vaccine. The receptor comes from a woman aged 45-65 years with glioma. The chain couples TRBV6-6 to TRBJ2-7; tentatively, D is TRBD2 (5 bases). The CDR3 protein is CASSPNWLGNEQYF. In DNA form, the CDR3 reads TGTGCCAGCAGTCCCAATTGGCTCGGGAACGAGCAGTACTTC.